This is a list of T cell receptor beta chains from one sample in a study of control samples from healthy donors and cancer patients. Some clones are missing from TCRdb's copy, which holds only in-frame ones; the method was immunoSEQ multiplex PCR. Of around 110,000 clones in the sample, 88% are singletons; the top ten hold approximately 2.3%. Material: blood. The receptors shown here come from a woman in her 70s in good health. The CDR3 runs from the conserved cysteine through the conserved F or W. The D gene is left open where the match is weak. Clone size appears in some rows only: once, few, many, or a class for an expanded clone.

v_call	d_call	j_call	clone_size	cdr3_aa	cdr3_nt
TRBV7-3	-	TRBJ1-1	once	CASRAVLNTEAFF	TGTGCCAGCAGGGCCGTCCTGAACACTGAAGCTTTCTTT
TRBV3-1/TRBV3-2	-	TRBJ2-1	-	CASSPNPLGYNEQFF	TGTGCCAGCAGCCCTAACCCGCTTGGATACAATGAGCAGTTCTTC
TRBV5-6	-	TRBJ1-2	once	CASSLARYLYGYTF	TGTGCCAGCAGCTTGGCCAGATACCTCTATGGCTACACCTTC
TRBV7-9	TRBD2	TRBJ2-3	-	CASSKTSGGLPTSSTDTQYF	TGTGCCAGCAGCAAAACTAGCGGGGGCCTACCCACCTCTAGCACAGATACGCAGTATTTT
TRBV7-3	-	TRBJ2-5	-	CASSLRAEETQYF	TGTGCCAGCAGCTTAAGGGCGGAAGAGACCCAGTACTTC
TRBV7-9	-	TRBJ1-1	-	CASSTRGNRNTEAFF	TGTGCCAGCAGCACCCGGGGGAACAGGAACACTGAAGCTTTCTTT
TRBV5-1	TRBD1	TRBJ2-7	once	CASSPRTGTYEQYF	TGCGCCAGCAGCCCTAGGACAGGTACCTACGAGCAGTACTTC
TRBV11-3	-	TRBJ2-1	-	CASSGDTAYNEQFF	TGTGCCAGCAGCGGGGATACAGCCTACAATGAGCAGTTCTTC
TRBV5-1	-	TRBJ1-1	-	CASSLAVGGRTEAFF	TGCGCCAGCAGCTTGGCCGTCGGGGGGCGCACTGAAGCTTTCTTT
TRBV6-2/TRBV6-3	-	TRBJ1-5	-	CASSYVSYQPQHF	TGTGCCAGCAGTTACGTCTCATATCAGCCCCAGCATTTT
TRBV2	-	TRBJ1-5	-	CASTGSIVGQPQHF	TGTGCCAGCACCGGCTCTATCGTCGGTCAGCCCCAGCATTTT
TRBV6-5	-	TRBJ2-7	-	CASSYSPTASYEQYF	TGTGCCAGCAGTTACTCCCCGACAGCCTCCTACGAGCAGTACTTC
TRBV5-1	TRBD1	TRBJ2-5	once	CASSQTQGVEETQYF	TGCGCCAGCAGCCAGACACAGGGGGTGGAAGAGACCCAGTACTTC
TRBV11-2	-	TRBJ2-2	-	CASTLVGGRSTGELFF	TGTGCCAGCACCCTGGTCGGGGGGCGGAGCACCGGGGAGCTGTTTTTT
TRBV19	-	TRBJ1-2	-	CASSRRANYGYTF	TGTGCCAGTAGTCGCAGGGCTAACTATGGCTACACCTTC
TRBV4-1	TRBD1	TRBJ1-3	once	CASSQAGTGPGNTIYF	TGCGCCAGCAGCCAAGCGGGGACAGGCCCTGGAAACACCATATATTTT
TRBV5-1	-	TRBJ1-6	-	CASSLENSPLHF	TGCGCCAGCAGCTTGGAAAATTCACCCCTCCACTTT
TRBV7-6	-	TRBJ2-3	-	CASSLVERDTQYF	TGTGCCAGCAGCTTAGTCGAGCGTGATACGCAGTATTTT
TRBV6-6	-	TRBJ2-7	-	CASSYSIAGSSYEQYF	TGTGCCAGCAGTTACTCGATAGCAGGTAGCTCCTACGAGCAGTACTTC
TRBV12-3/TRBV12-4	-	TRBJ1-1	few	CASSLLMNTEAFF	TGTGCCAGCAGTTTATTAATGAACACTGAAGCTTTCTTT
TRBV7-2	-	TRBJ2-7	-	CASSLGRTSYEQYF	TGTGCCAGCAGCTTAGGACGTACATCCTACGAGCAGTACTTC
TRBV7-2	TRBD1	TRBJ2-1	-	CASSFDRDNEQFF	TGTGCCAGCAGCTTTGACAGGGACAATGAGCAGTTCTTC
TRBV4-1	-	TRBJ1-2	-	CASSQETGFYGYTF	TGCGCCAGCAGCCAAGAGACGGGGTTCTATGGCTACACCTTC
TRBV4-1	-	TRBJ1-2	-	CASSQGGEGSGYTF	TGCGCCAGCAGCCAAGGGGGTGAAGGGTCTGGCTACACCTTC
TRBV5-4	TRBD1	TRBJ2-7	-	CASSFYRGYEQYF	TGTGCCAGCAGCTTCTACAGGGGCTACGAGCAGTACTTC
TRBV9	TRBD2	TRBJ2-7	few	CASSGGVAGGIYEQYF	TGTGCCAGCAGCGGAGGGGTAGCGGGGGGTATCTACGAGCAGTACTTC
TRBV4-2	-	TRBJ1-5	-	CASSQGIGEPQHF	TGTGCCAGCAGCCAGGGGATTGGGGAGCCCCAGCATTTT
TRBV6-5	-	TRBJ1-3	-	CASSYSRRGPLGTIYF	TGTGCCAGCAGTTACTCGAGAAGGGGTCCCTTGGGCACCATATATTTT
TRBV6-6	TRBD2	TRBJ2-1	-	CASSTRLAGGNEQFF	TGTGCCAGCAGTACCCGACTAGCGGGGGGCAATGAGCAGTTCTTC
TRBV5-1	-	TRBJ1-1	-	CASSLVIGTTTEAFF	TGCGCCAGCAGCTTGGTTATCGGTACGACTACTGAAGCTTTCTTT
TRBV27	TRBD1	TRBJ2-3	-	CASSLGTGGFTQYF	TGTGCCAGCAGCCTCGGGACAGGGGGTTTTACGCAGTATTTT
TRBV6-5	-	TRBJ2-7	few	CASSSHTYEQYF	TGTGCCAGCAGCTCGCACACCTACGAGCAGTACTTC
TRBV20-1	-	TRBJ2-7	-	CGGGTGSEQYF	TGCGGGGGGGGTACAGGGTCCGAGCAGTACTTC
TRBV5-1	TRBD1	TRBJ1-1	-	CASSLGRGRHTEAFF	TGCGCCAGCAGCTTGGGGAGGGGGCGTCACACTGAAGCTTTCTTT
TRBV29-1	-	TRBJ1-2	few	CSVSRLKGGYTF	TGCAGCGTGTCTCGGCTCAAAGGGGGCTACACCTTC
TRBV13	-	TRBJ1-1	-	CASSLEGFEAFF	TGTGCCAGCAGCTTAGAGGGATTTGAAGCTTTCTTT
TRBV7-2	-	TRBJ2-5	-	CASRQGETQYF	TGTGCCAGCAGGCAGGGAGAGACCCAGTACTTC
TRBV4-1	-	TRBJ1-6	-	CASSQEAGVNSPLHF	TGCGCCAGCAGCCAAGAGGCAGGGGTCAATTCACCCCTCCACTTT
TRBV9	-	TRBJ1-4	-	CASSISGGTNEKLFF	TGTGCCAGCAGCATAAGTGGGGGAACTAATGAAAAACTGTTTTTT
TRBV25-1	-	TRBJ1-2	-	CASSPTRGAGYGYTF	TGTGCCAGCAGTCCCACCAGAGGGGCTGGCTATGGCTACACCTTC
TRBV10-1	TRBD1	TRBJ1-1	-	CASSERRTGWTTEAFF	TGCGCCAGCAGTGAGAGAAGGACAGGGTGGACCACTGAAGCTTTCTTT
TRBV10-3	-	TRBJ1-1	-	CAIGPGVNTEAFF	TGTGCCATTGGCCCCGGGGTGAACACTGAAGCTTTCTTT
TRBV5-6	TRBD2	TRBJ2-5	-	CASSLSLAGGETQYF	TGTGCCAGCAGCTTGTCCCTAGCGGGGGGCGAGACCCAGTACTTC
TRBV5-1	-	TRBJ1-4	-	CASSPGHVTNEKLFF	TGCGCCAGCAGCCCGGGACATGTTACTAATGAAAAACTGTTTTTT
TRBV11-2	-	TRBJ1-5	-	CASSFQGNQPQHF	TGTGCCAGCAGCTTTCAGGGCAATCAGCCCCAGCATTTT
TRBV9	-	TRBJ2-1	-	CASSVGRGYNEQFF	TGTGCCAGCAGCGTAGGCAGGGGCTACAATGAGCAGTTCTTC
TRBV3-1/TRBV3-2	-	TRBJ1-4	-	CASSPPLRVGEKLFF	TGTGCCAGCAGCCCCCCCCTCAGGGTGGGGGAAAAACTGTTTTTT
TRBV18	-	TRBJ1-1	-	CASSPTERHRTTEAFF	TGTGCCAGCTCACCGACCGAGAGACACCGGACCACTGAAGCTTTCTTT
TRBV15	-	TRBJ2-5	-	CATRAQGYVETQYF	TGTGCCACCCGAGCGCAGGGGTACGTGGAGACCCAGTACTTC